Listed below are T cell receptor beta chains from one sample, sequenced in a study of radiotherapy plus CTLA-4 blockade in lung cancer. Only in-frame clones appear in the TCRdb table, and some are missing; sequencing was by immunoSEQ multiplex PCR. Of over 60,000 clones listed, around 86% are singletons. Sequences were derived from peripheral blood, sampled from a patient treated with radiotherapy plus ipilimumab. The receptor set was obtained from a human donor with non-small cell lung cancer who had stable disease on radiotherapy plus ipilimumab. CDR3s include the opening cysteine and the closing phenylalanine or tryptophan. A D gene is named only where the DNA matches it firmly. A clone size is listed for some rows: how often the clone was seen (once, few, many), or a class if it is expanded.

>.|.|TRBJ1-5|TRBV5-1
CASSSGGDSNQPQHF
TGCGCCAGCAGCTCCGGCGGAGATAGCAATCAGCCCCAGCATTTT
>.|.|TRBJ1-4|TRBV6-1
CASSGIRQGPPTNEKLFF
TGTGCCAGCAGTGGGATAAGACAAGGACCCCCAACTAATGAAAAACTGTTTTTT
>.|.|TRBJ1-5|TRBV6-1
CASSSRDNQPQHF
TGTGCCAGCAGTTCCAGAGATAATCAGCCCCAGCATTTT
>.|TRBD1|TRBJ2-7|TRBV9
CASSAAGTADYEQYF
TGTGCCAGCAGCGCCGCCGGGACAGCGGACTACGAGCAGTACTTC
>.|.|TRBJ2-7|TRBV28
CASSFFAGEQYF
TGTGCCAGCAGTTTCTTTGCGGGCGAGCAGTACTTC
>.|.|TRBJ2-3|TRBV2
CASSGQSTDTQYF
TGTGCCAGCAGTGGCCAAAGCACAGATACGCAGTATTTT
>.|.|TRBJ1-3|TRBV18
CASSPLIGGSSGNTIYF
TGTGCCAGCTCACCACTTATAGGCGGGTCCTCTGGAAACACCATATATTTT
>few|TRBD2|TRBJ2-5|TRBV7-2
CASSLASSGGPETQYF
TGTGCCAGCAGCTTAGCGAGCAGCGGGGGCCCAGAGACCCAGTACTTC
>.|.|TRBJ2-7|TRBV7-6
CASSPRAGSSYEQYF
TGTGCCAGCAGCCCGAGGGCAGGGTCCTCCTACGAGCAGTACTTC
>.|TRBD1|TRBJ1-5|TRBV5-1
CASSPGTVSNQPQHF
TGCGCCAGCAGCCCAGGGACAGTTAGCAATCAGCCCCAGCATTTT
>once|.|TRBJ2-7|TRBV2
CASKGPTYEQYF
TGTGCCAGCAAAGGCCCGACCTACGAGCAGTACTTC
>.|.|TRBJ1-1|TRBV5-1
CASSLAWGGNTEAFF
TGCGCCAGCAGCTTGGCGTGGGGGGGCAACACTGAAGCTTTCTTT
>.|.|TRBJ1-5|TRBV7-6
CASSLQGSGIQPQHF
TGTGCCAGCAGCTTACAAGGGTCAGGAATTCAGCCCCAGCATTTT
>.|TRBD1|TRBJ1-2|TRBV28
CASSLSGTGDGYTF
TGTGCCAGCAGTTTATCCGGGACAGGAGATGGCTACACCTTC
>.|.|TRBJ2-1|TRBV4-1
CASSQADNEQFF
TGCGCCAGCAGCCAAGCGGACAATGAGCAGTTCTTC
>.|TRBD1|TRBJ2-7|TRBV7-8
CASSRQGSYEQYF
TGTGCCAGCAGCCGACAGGGGAGCTACGAGCAGTACTTC
>.|.|TRBJ1-3|TRBV30
CACRSFHLGNTIYF
TGTGCCTGCAGGTCCTTTCACCTTGGAAACACCATATATTTT
>.|TRBD1|TRBJ1-5|TRBV7-2
CASSTWTGSNQPQHF
TGTGCCAGCAGCACCTGGACAGGAAGCAATCAGCCCCAGCATTTT
>once|.|TRBJ2-1|TRBV5-1
CASSLGTSNEQFF
TGCGCCAGCAGCCTAGGGACATCTAATGAGCAGTTCTTC
>.|.|TRBJ1-2|TRBV19
CASSFTGMDSLNGYTF
TGTGCCAGTAGTTTTACAGGGATGGATAGTTTGAATGGCTACACCTTC
>.|.|TRBJ2-7|TRBV11-3
CASSLVVACRNPIPYEQYF
TGTGCCAGCAGCTTAGTGGTTGCTTGTAGGAACCCCATACCGTACGAGCAGTACTTC
>.|TRBD2|TRBJ2-7|TRBV10-2
CASSDLPTSGRTHEQYF
TGCGCCAGCAGTGATCTTCCTACTAGCGGGAGAACCCACGAGCAGTACTTC
>.|.|TRBJ1-1|TRBV28
CASSPRAMNTEAFF
TGTGCCAGCAGCCCGAGGGCTATGAACACTGAAGCTTTCTTT
>.|.|TRBJ2-2|TRBV19
CASSIRQQYTGELFF
TGTGCCAGTAGTATCAGGCAGCAGTACACCGGGGAGCTGTTTTTT
>.|.|TRBJ2-1|TRBV6-5
CASSYSEGNYNEQFF
TGTGCCAGCAGTTACTCGGAGGGGAACTACAATGAGCAGTTCTTC
>.|.|TRBJ2-1|TRBV6-4
CASSASSGFLYNEQFF
TGTGCCAGCAGTGCTTCCTCCGGGTTTTTATACAATGAGCAGTTCTTC
>.|.|TRBJ2-3|TRBV13
CASSSDSGTDTQYF
TGTGCCAGCAGCTCGGACAGCGGCACAGATACGCAGTATTTT
>.|.|TRBJ2-7|TRBV5-7
CASSPPGLAADEQYF
TGTGCCAGCAGCCCTCCCGGGCTAGCCGCCGACGAGCAGTACTTC
>.|TRBD2|TRBJ2-3|TRBV7-6
CASSLQDLAGSTQYF
TGTGCCAGCAGCCTCCAGGACTTAGCGGGGAGTACGCAGTATTTT
>.|.|TRBJ1-2|TRBV27
CASSFSGAQANYGYTF
TGTGCCAGCAGTTTTTCAGGGGCGCAAGCTAACTATGGCTACACCTTC
>.|.|TRBJ1-2|TRBV2
CASSGGPVGNYGYTF
TGTGCCAGCAGTGGGGGGCCCGTGGGTAACTATGGCTACACCTTC
>.|.|TRBJ2-3|TRBV11-2
CASSPGRSTDTQYF
TGTGCCAGCAGCCCAGGACGGAGCACAGATACGCAGTATTTT
>.|.|TRBJ1-5|TRBV9
CASSRSYGSNQPQHF
TGTGCCAGCAGCAGATCCTACGGAAGCAATCAGCCCCAGCATTTT
>.|.|TRBJ1-4|TRBV11-2
CASSLGWGRDGSEKLFF
TGTGCCAGCAGCTTAGGTTGGGGCAGGGACGGTTCTGAAAAACTGTTTTTT
>.|.|TRBJ1-3|TRBV2
CASSEGGFNSPVRTIYF
TGTGCCAGCAGTGAAGGCGGGTTTAACAGCCCGGTTCGGACCATATATTTT
>.|.|TRBJ1-2|TRBV19
CASSSNRDSSDGYTF
TGTGCCAGTAGTTCAAACAGAGATAGCAGCGATGGCTACACCTTC
>.|TRBD2|TRBJ2-2|TRBV2
CASSQTSGTTSGGELFF
TGTGCCAGCAGTCAGACTAGCGGGACTACGTCGGGAGGGGAGCTGTTTTTT